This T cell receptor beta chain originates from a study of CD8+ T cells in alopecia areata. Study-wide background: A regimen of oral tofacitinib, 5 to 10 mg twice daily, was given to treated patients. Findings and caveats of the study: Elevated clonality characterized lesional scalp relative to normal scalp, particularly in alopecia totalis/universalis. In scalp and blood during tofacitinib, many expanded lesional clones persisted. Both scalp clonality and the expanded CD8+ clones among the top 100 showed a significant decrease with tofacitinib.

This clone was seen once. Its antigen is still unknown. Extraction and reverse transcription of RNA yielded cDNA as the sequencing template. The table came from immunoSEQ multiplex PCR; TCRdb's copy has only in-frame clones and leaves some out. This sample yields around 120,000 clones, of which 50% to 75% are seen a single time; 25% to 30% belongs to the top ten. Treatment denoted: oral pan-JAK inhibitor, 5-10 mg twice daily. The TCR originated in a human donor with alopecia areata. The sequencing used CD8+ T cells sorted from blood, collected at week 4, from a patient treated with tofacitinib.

The CDR3 coding sequence is TGTGCCAGCAGCCCGCCGGGTTACGAGCAGTACTTC. The encoded protein is CASSPPGYEQYF. This sequence joins TRBV7-9 and TRBJ2-7; D gene uncertain. Germline lookup yields CDR1 SEHNR and CDR2 FQNEAQ (reference sequence). CDR3 length: 12 residues. V was clipped by 5 bases and J by 4 bases, with 9 bases between them.